This T cell receptor beta chain comes out of a study of blood T cells in healthy people across ages. This CDR3 region has 12 residues. Germline CDR1 is ENHRY and CDR2 is SYGVKD. V lost 0 bases and J lost 5, with 5 bases in between. Combining a sample-barcoded 5' primer with a J-beta primer mix, a second PCR ran for roughly 7 to 12 cycles. Tags on each cDNA molecule came from a template-switch adaptor with 12 random nucleotides. TCRdb called the 5' RACE reads again in MiXCR, with one record for every CDR3 protein. The profile shows around 1,700,000 distinct CDR3 sequences, about 30% of them singletons. The sample holds many counts of this clonotype.

The origin of this receptor is a woman in her thirties in good health. Specimen: blood. This rearrangement joins TRBV10-3 to TRBJ2-7; D is unclear. The CDR3 protein is CAISESSNEQYF. In DNA, the CDR3 is TGTGCCATCAGTGAGTCCAGTAACGAGCAGTACTTC.